The entry below gives a single TCR beta chain sequence along with its context. The antigen is unknown. PCR amplification relied on 60 Vbeta primers (plus 13 Jbeta primers). TCRdb's copy holds only in-frame clones and misses some; the assay was immunoSEQ multiplex PCR. The sample includes about 140,000 clones, around 66% seen only once; the top ten take 6.5%. The record originates from a study of cytomegalovirus exposure and HLA in healthy donors. Study at large: One earlier analysis, a look at roughly 180 million T cells, found 117 million unique TCR beta sequences. Notes on the study in general: In a later analysis, at a false discovery rate of 0.05, some 15,000 TCR beta sequences were associated with HLA alleles.

This CDR3 comprises 15 residues. Germline lookup yields CDR1 SEHNR and CDR2 FQNEAQ (reference sequence). V dropped 8 bases and J dropped 1; count of bases not matched to a gene: 10. V gene TRBV7-9 combines with J gene TRBJ1-1, with 7 bases identical to TRBD1. Sample: PBMCs. This clonotype was obtained from an older woman in good health and CMV-seronegative. This CDR3 reads CASRQRGQSNTEAFF. In DNA, the CDR3 is TGTGCCAGCCGGCAGAGGGGGCAATCGAACACTGAAGCTTTCTTT.